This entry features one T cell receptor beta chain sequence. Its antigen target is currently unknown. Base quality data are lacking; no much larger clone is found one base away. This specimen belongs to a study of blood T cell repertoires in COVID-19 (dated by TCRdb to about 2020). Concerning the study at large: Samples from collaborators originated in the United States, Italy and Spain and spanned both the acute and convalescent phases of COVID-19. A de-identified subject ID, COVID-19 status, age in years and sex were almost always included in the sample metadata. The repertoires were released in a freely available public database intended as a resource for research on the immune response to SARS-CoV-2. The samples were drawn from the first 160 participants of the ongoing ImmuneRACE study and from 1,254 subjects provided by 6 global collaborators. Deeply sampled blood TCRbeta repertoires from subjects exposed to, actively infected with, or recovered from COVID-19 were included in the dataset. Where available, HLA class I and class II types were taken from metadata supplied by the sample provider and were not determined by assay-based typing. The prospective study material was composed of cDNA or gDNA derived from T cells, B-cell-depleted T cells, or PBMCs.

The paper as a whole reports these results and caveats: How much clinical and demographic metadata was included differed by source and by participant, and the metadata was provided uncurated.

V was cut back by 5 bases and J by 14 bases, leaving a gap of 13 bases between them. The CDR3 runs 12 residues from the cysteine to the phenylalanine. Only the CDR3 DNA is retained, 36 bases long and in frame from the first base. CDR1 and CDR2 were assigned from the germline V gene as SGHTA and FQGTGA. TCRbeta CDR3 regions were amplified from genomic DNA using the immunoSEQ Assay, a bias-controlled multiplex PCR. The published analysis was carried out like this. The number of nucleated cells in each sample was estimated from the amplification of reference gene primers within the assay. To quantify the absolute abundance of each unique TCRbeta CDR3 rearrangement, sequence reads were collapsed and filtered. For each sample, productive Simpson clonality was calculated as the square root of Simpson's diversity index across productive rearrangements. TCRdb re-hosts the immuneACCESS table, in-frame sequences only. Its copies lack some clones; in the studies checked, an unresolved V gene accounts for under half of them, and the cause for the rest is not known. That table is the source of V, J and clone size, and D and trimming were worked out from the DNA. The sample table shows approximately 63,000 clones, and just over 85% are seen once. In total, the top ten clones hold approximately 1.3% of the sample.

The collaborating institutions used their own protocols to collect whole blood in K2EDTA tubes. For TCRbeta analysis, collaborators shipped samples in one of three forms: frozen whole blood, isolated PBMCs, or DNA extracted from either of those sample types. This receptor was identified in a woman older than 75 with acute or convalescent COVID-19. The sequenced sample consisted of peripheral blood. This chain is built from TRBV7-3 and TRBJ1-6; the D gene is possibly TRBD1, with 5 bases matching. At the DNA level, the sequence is TGTGCCAGCAGCCCCAAGCGGGGGACCCTCCACTTT. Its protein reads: CASSPKRGTLHF.